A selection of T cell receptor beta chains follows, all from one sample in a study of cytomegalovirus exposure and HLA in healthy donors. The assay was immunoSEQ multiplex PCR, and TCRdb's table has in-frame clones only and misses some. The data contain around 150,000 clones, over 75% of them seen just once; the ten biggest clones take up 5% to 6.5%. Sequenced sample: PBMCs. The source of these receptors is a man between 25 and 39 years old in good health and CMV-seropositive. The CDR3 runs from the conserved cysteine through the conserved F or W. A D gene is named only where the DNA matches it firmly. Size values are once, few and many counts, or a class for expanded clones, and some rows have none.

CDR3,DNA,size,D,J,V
CASSPSPGGDEKLFF,TGTGCCAGCAGCCCTTCGCCCGGGGGAGATGAAAAACTGTTTTTT,-,-,TRBJ1-4,TRBV28
CASREDFPANYGYTF,TGTGCCAGCAGGGAGGACTTCCCAGCTAACTATGGCTACACCTTC,-,-,TRBJ1-2,TRBV28
CASSERGRSGANGLTF,TGTGCCAGCAGTGAAAGGGGGAGATCCGGGGCCAACGGCCTGACTTTC,few,-,TRBJ2-6,TRBV6-1
CARTGQFNEKLFF,TGTGCCAGAACGGGACAGTTTAATGAAAAACTGTTTTTT,-,-,TRBJ1-4,TRBV21-1
CASSLAGTGTGNTEAFF,TGTGCCAGCAGCCTGGCCGGGACAGGGACGGGGAACACTGAAGCTTTCTTT,-,TRBD1,TRBJ1-1,TRBV4-2
CASSQDATRAGANVLTF,TGCGCCAGCAGCCAAGATGCGACTAGGGCTGGGGCCAACGTCCTGACTTTC,-,-,TRBJ2-6,TRBV4-3
CASSLDTGGGQPQHF,TGCGCCAGCAGCCTGGATACAGGGGGAGGACAGCCCCAGCATTTT,-,TRBD1,TRBJ1-5,TRBV5-1
CASSLYPGGQYEQYF,TGCGCCAGCAGCTTGTATCCAGGGGGCCAGTACGAGCAGTACTTC,-,TRBD1,TRBJ2-7,TRBV5-1
CATRHQGTVGNQPQHF,TGTGCCACCAGGCACCAGGGGACAGTGGGCAATCAGCCCCAGCATTTT,-,TRBD1,TRBJ1-5,TRBV15
CASSFFGGGPHEQYF,TGTGCCAGCAGCTTTTTTGGGGGAGGGCCCCACGAGCAGTACTTC,once,TRBD2,TRBJ2-7,TRBV5-4
CASSLGDMNTEAFF,TGCGCCAGCAGCTTGGGGGACATGAACACTGAAGCTTTCTTT,-,-,TRBJ1-1,TRBV5-1
CASKHPNQETQYF,TGTGCCAGCAAGCACCCGAATCAAGAGACCCAGTACTTC,-,-,TRBJ2-5,TRBV28
CASSPQSLTNEKLFF,TGTGCCAGCTCACCACAAAGCTTAACTAATGAAAAACTGTTTTTT,-,-,TRBJ1-4,TRBV18
CASSLVGTPTEAFF,TGTGCCAGCAGCTTGGTTGGCACACCGACTGAAGCTTTCTTT,once,-,TRBJ1-1,TRBV5-6
CSAPQGNTIYF,TGCAGTGCCCCTCAGGGAAACACCATATATTTT,-,-,TRBJ1-3,TRBV20-1
CASSLGGYSYNEQFF,TGTGCCAGCAGCTTAGGCGGGTATTCCTACAATGAGCAGTTCTTC,-,-,TRBJ2-1,TRBV7-6
CASSPMGRGASYEQYF,TGCGCCAGCAGCCCCATGGGGCGGGGGGCCTCCTACGAGCAGTACTTC,-,TRBD2,TRBJ2-7,TRBV4-1
CSVDLAEHYNEQFF,TGCAGCGTTGATCTAGCGGAGCACTACAATGAGCAGTTCTTC,once,TRBD2,TRBJ2-1,TRBV29-1
CASSSSTSASGRSYEQYF,TGTGCCAGCAGCTCTTCTACCTCGGCTAGCGGAAGATCCTACGAGCAGTACTTC,-,TRBD2,TRBJ2-7,TRBV28
CASSLLIGSPSSYNEQFF,TGTGCCAGCAGTTTATTGATTGGCTCCCCATCCTCCTACAATGAGCAGTTCTTC,few,-,TRBJ2-1,TRBV28
CASSIDRSGNQPQHF,TGTGCCAGCAGTATCGACAGATCAGGGAATCAGCCCCAGCATTTT,-,-,TRBJ1-5,TRBV6-5
CSVYGGLNTEAFF,TGCAGCGTTTATGGGGGGTTGAACACTGAAGCTTTCTTT,once,-,TRBJ1-1,TRBV29-1
CASSPTSGRAVTDTQYF,TGTGCCAGCAGCCCCACTAGCGGGAGGGCCGTCACAGATACGCAGTATTTT,-,TRBD2,TRBJ2-3,TRBV5-4
CASSLGQPYYGYTF,TGTGCCAGTAGCCTCGGACAGCCATACTATGGCTACACCTTC,-,-,TRBJ1-2,TRBV19
CASSVSGGCGIQYF,TGTGCCAGCAGCGTCTCAGGGGGCTGCGGCATTCAGTACTTC,-,TRBD1,TRBJ2-4,TRBV9
CASSSRAQEDGYTF,TGTGCCAGCAGCTCCCGAGCTCAGGAAGACGGCTACACCTTC,-,-,TRBJ1-2,TRBV5-4
CASREISGPNTGELFF,TGCGCCAGCAGGGAAATCAGCGGGCCTAACACCGGGGAGCTGTTTTTT,-,-,TRBJ2-2,TRBV5-1
CAWSARSNEQYF,TGTGCCTGGAGCGCCCGGAGTAACGAGCAGTACTTC,-,-,TRBJ2-7,TRBV30
CASSLPDSGNTIYF,TGTGCCAGCAGCTTGCCAGACTCTGGAAACACCATATATTTT,once,-,TRBJ1-3,TRBV7-9
CASMRAMGFSEKLFF,TGTGCCAGCATGAGGGCGATGGGTTTTAGTGAAAAACTGTTTTTT,few,-,TRBJ1-4,TRBV2
CASSLAAGSYEQYF,TGTGCCAGCAGCTTAGCGGCGGGATCCTACGAGCAGTACTTC,-,-,TRBJ2-7,TRBV7-6
CASSENRPLGETQYF,TGTGCCAGCAGTGAAAACAGGCCGCTGGGAGAGACCCAGTACTTC,-,-,TRBJ2-5,TRBV2
CASRVQGASAGELFF,TGTGCCAGCAGGGTACAGGGGGCAAGCGCCGGGGAGCTGTTTTTT,-,TRBD1,TRBJ2-2,TRBV2
CSSSLESWGYTF,TGTTCCAGCAGCTTAGAGAGTTGGGGCTACACCTTC,-,-,TRBJ1-2,TRBV7-9
CAWKQVGTEAFF,TGTGCCTGGAAACAGGTTGGGACTGAAGCTTTCTTT,-,-,TRBJ1-1,TRBV30
CASSLGPSPIQYF,TGTGCCAGCAGCTTAGGGCCCTCACCCATTCAGTACTTC,-,-,TRBJ2-4,TRBV7-9
CASSSRQGKVYEQYF,TGTGCCAGCTCCTCCCGACAGGGAAAGGTATACGAGCAGTACTTC,-,TRBD1,TRBJ2-7,TRBV28
CASTDRQQDTGELFF,TGTGCCAGCACCGACAGACAGCAAGACACCGGGGAGCTGTTTTTT,few,-,TRBJ2-2,TRBV7-9
CASRTGTNYGYTF,TGTGCCAGCAGGACCGGGACTAACTATGGCTACACCTTC,-,-,TRBJ1-2,TRBV28
CASSLGGLAGGEQYF,TGTGCCAGCAGCTTAGGAGGACTAGCGGGAGGCGAGCAGTACTTC,-,TRBD2,TRBJ2-7,TRBV11-2
CASSRAGGIGEQFF,TGTGCCAGCAGTAGGGCGGGAGGAATAGGTGAGCAGTTCTTC,-,TRBD2,TRBJ2-1,TRBV27
CASSLEWRGAGELFF,TGTGCCAGCAGCTTAGAGTGGCGGGGGGCCGGGGAGCTGTTTTTT,-,TRBD2,TRBJ2-2,TRBV7-2
CASSSRLERGPTDTQYF,TGTGCCAGCAGTTCTCGACTAGAGCGGGGCCCCACAGATACGCAGTATTTT,-,TRBD2,TRBJ2-3,TRBV28
CASSLVAGPREQYF,TGTGCCAGCAGCTTAGTGGCGGGGCCGAGGGAGCAGTACTTC,-,-,TRBJ2-7,TRBV11-2
CASSLNSGVMKYEQYF,TGTGCCAGCAGTTTGAATAGCGGGGTGATGAAGTACGAGCAGTACTTC,-,TRBD2,TRBJ2-7,TRBV27